The clone carrying this TCR beta chain was counted many times. The CDR3 loop spans 13 amino acids. The junction had 8 bases not matched to a gene; V was cut back by 8 bases and J by 5 bases. The germline gives CDR1 MDHEN, CDR2 SYDVKM. The data are from a study of T cells in Graves' hyperthyroidism and ophthalmopathy. Uncontrolled infections, other autoimmune diseases, pregnancy or lactation led to exclusion of patients. There were TCR beta CDR3 regions amplified from RNA transcripts. A set of HTBI primers served as the primers for a first-round RT-PCR of the TCR CDR3. MiXCR, applied by TCRdb to the multiplex PCR reads, yields one record per CDR3 protein. The sample shows hundreds of thousands of distinct CDR3 sequences, about 25% of them seen only once.

The chain links TRBV28 to TRBJ2-7; 8 bases line up with TRBD1. This receptor was obtained from a woman aged 40-49 years with Graves' ophthalmopathy. The sequenced sample was blood. Written as DNA, the CDR3 is TGTGCCAGCCGAGAGACAGGGGTTAACGAGCAGTACTTC. Amino acids: CASRETGVNEQYF.